This T cell receptor beta chain was captured in a study of blood T cell repertoires in COVID-19. Per germline, CDR1 LGHNT and CDR2 FRNRAP. The V and J ends lost 2 bases and 2 bases respectively, with 10 bases between them. The CDR3 spans 14 residues. The method was immunoSEQ multiplex PCR; TCRdb's version includes in-frame clones alone and lacks a portion of them. The data hold around 170,000 clones, with 90% observed a single time. The J gene is TRBJ2-7, the V gene TRBV12-5, with D possibly matching TRBD2 (5 bases). This clonotype originated in a man between 50 and 59 years old with acute or convalescent COVID-19. Sequencing input: peripheral blood. The CDR3 coding sequence is TGTGCTAGTGGTTTGCAAGGGAGAGCCTACGAGCAGTACTTC. It is translated as CASGLQGRAYEQYF.